The 19 T cell receptor beta chains given below trace back to one sample, sequenced in a study of T-cell reconstitution after alpha-beta-depleted transplantation in children. Construction of the TCRbeta library involved unique molecular identifiers. TCRdb reanalysed the PCR reads using MiXCR and keeps one entry per CDR3 protein. This sample has roughly 76,000 distinct CDR3 sequences; approximately 11% occur once, and the top ten carry approximately 13%. This specimen consisted of PBMCs, obtained before TCRalphabeta/CD19-depleted stem cell transplant. These receptors came from a boy aged 5-17 years with acute myeloid leukemia, due to receive a stem cell transplant.

There are many counts of this clonotype. This sequence joins TRBV11-1 and TRBJ2-3, with TRBD2 matching over 11 bases. V lost 4 bases, J lost 7 bases, and 4 bases stayed unmatched. This CDR3 has 14 amino acids. Germline assignment: CDR1 SGHAT and CDR2 FQDESV (reference sequence). Here the CDR3 DNA reads TGTGCCAGCAGCTCGACTAGCGGGAAAAATACGCAGTATTTT. Translation gives CASSSTSGKNTQYF.

In this sample, this clonotype turned up many times. CDR3: CSVEKRTLGNTEAFF. The CDR3 DNA reads TGCAGCGTTGAGAAGCGGACATTAGGGAACACTGAAGCTTTCTTT. The J gene is TRBJ1-1, the V gene TRBV29-1, with D possibly being TRBD1 (5 bases). The germline CDR1 and CDR2 sequences are SQVTM and ANQGSEA. The CDR3 spans 15 residues. V was shortened by 3 bases and J by 1 base, with 15 bases between the two germline ends. Based on the CDR3 plus reference TRBV29-1 and TRBJ1-1, the full variable domain is SAVISQKPSRDICQRGTSLTIQCQVDSQVTMMFWYRQQPGQSLTLIATANQGSEATYESGFVIDKFPISRPNLTFSTLTVSNMSPEDSSIYLCSVEKRTLGNTEAFFGQGTRLTVV.

This clonotype was seen many times. The chain uses TRBV11-2 and TRBJ2-7; D might be TRBD2 (5 bases). The CDR3 length is 15 residues. The germline V gene encodes CDR1 SGHAT and CDR2 FQNNGV. Deletions cut 1 base from V and 0 bases from J, with 10 bases between. This chain's CDR3 is CASSLGTGNSYEQYV. Here the CDR3 DNA reads TGTGCCAGCAGCTTAGGGACGGGGAACTCCTACGAGCAGTACGTC.

The chain uses TRBV7-2 and TRBJ2-5; no firm D call. The V gene's germline CDR1 is SGHTA and CDR2 FQGNSA. The CDR3 has 12 amino acids. V shed 0 bases and J shed 5 bases, with 4 bases lying between them. CDR3 residues: CASSLAKETQYF. Written as DNA, the CDR3 is TGTGCCAGCAGCTTAGCTAAGGAGACCCAGTACTTC.

In this sample, this clonotype turned up many times. The CDR3 protein is CASSLPIGTGVGEQYF. In DNA form, the CDR3 reads TGTGCCAGCAGCTTGCCAATCGGGACAGGGGTAGGCGAGCAGTACTTC. The chain recombines TRBV7-9 with TRBJ2-7; 10 nucleotides agree with TRBD1. Germline loops: CDR1 SEHNR, CDR2 FQNEAQ (reference sequence). The CDR3 consists of 16 residues. Trimming cost V 3 bases and J 6 bases; bases outside gene matches: 11.

This clonotype was counted between two and nine times. The CDR3 loop reads CASSSRPPSYEQYV. DNA for the CDR3: TGTGCCAGCAGCTCACGGCCGCCTTCCTACGAGCAGTACGTC. The J gene is TRBJ2-7, the V gene TRBV5-5; no reliable D call. Deletions cut 3 bases from V and 1 base from J, with 11 bases between. The length of the CDR3 is 14 residues. CDR1 is SGHKS, CDR2 YYEKEE, per germline (reference sequence).

The V and J genes are TRBV28 and TRBJ2-6; 12 bases are a match to TRBD2. The germline V gene has CDR1 MDHEN and CDR2 SYDVKM. This CDR3 has 19 amino acids. J was trimmed by 2 bases and V by 4 bases; bases with no gene match: 9. The CDR3 nucleotides are TGTGCCAGCAGTTCCCCCCTAGCGGGAGGGCCACCTGGGGCCAACGTCCTGACTTTC. Translating gives CASSSPLAGGPPGANVLTF.

This clonotype was recorded many times. The chain has TRBV28 and TRBJ2-2; 16 bases align to TRBD2. After removal of 5 bases from V and 4 bases from J, the junction contained 16 bases not matched to a gene. The CDR3 spans 21 residues. Germline V CDR1 and CDR2: MDHEN, SYDVKM. The CDR3 bases are TGTGCCAGCAGTCCCAATTACCGGGGACTAGCGGGAGGGCCGATCACCGGGGAGCTGTTTTTT. This gives the protein CASSPNYRGLAGGPITGELFF.

This clonotype was detected a few times. The chain combines TRBV6-1 with TRBJ1-5, with 11 bases matching TRBD1. After removal of 5 bases from V and 7 bases from J, the junction contained 7 bases not matched to a gene. This CDR3 comprises 15 residues. Germline V CDR1 and CDR2: MNHNS, SASEGT. The CDR3, as DNA: TGTGCCAGCAGTCCTCGGACAGGGGGCGAACAGCCCCAGCATTTT. Its translation is CASSPRTGGEQPQHF.

This clonotype appeared many times. V usage is TRBV7-9 and J usage is TRBJ2-1; 7 nucleotides line up with TRBD1. The germline CDR1 and CDR2 sequences are SEHNR and FQNEAQ (reference sequence). V was clipped by 5 bases and J by 5 bases; unmatched bases: 9. The CDR3 length is 15 residues. The CDR3 region has the DNA TGTGCCAGCAGCCCCGGACAGGTTCGTGACAATGAGCAGTTCTTC. Protein product: CASSPGQVRDNEQFF.

In its sample, this clonotype was seen many times. The chain combines TRBV9 with TRBJ2-3, with D possibly being TRBD1 or TRBD2 (5 bases each). Trimming left V 2 bases short and J 0 bases short, with 10 bases between. The CDR3 has 15 amino acids. Germline V gives CDR1 SGDLS, CDR2 YYNGEE. The DNA for the CDR3 is TGTGCCAGCAGCGTGGGGGTTCCTAGCACAGATACGCAGTATTTT. Translating gives CASSVGVPSTDTQYF.

V is TRBV7-2 and J is TRBJ1-2, with 12 bases matching TRBD1. J lost 8 bases, V lost 6 bases, and 10 bases had no gene match. CDR3 length: 15 residues. CDR1 is SGHTA and CDR2 is FQGNSA in the germline V gene. Here the CDR3 DNA reads TGTGCCAGCAGTAGGGACAGGGGGCGCTCCGGGGGCTACACCTTC. This sequence encodes CASSRDRGRSGGYTF.

This clonotype was recorded many times. The CDR3 DNA follows: TGTGCCAGCAGCTTAGGCTCGAGTGAGCAGTTCTTC. Residues: CASSLGSSEQFF. The chain couples TRBV7-9 to TRBJ2-1; D gene ambiguous. Trimming stripped 1 base from V and 9 bases from J, with 7 bases between. CDR1 and CDR2 from the germline V gene are SEHNR and FQNEAQ (reference sequence). The CDR3 is made up of 12 amino acids.

This clonotype was observed at least ten times. The rearrangement joins TRBV20-1 to TRBJ2-3; the D call may be TRBD1 or TRBD2 (6 bases each). The CDR3 extends over 13 amino acids. In germline, CDR1 is DFQATT, CDR2 SNEGSKA (reference sequence). Trimming took off 5 bases at V and 7 bases at J, with 16 bases between the two ends. CDR3 in amino acids: CSAVSGAGYTQYF. The CDR3 DNA reads as TGCAGTGCTGTCTCGGGGGCCGGATATACGCAGTATTTT.

This clonotype came up many times. The chain carries TRBV7-2 and TRBJ2-2, with D possibly matching TRBD1 (6 bases). V shed 4 bases and J shed 3 bases, with 12 bases lying between them. The CDR3 has 15 residues. Per germline, CDR1 SGHTA and CDR2 FQGNSA. CDR3 bases: TGTGCCAGCAGCTACAGGGCTTCCTACACCGGGGAGCTGTTTTTT. Its protein is CASSYRASYTGELFF.

This clonotype was seen at least ten times. The rearrangement joins TRBV29-1 to TRBJ2-1; weak D call: TRBD2 (6 bases). The CDR3 has 14 amino acids. V dropped 7 bases and J dropped 0 bases, with 13 bases sitting between them. Germline-derived CDR1 and CDR2 are SQVTM and ANQGSEA. CDR3: CSARRRDSYNEQFF. The CDR3 DNA reads as TGCAGCGCCCGGAGGAGGGACTCCTACAATGAGCAGTTCTTC.

This clonotype was recorded at least ten times. The chain carries TRBV4-1 and TRBJ2-7; D unclear. V dropped 0 bases and J dropped 3 bases, with 6 bases sitting between them. This CDR3 has 13 amino acids. The germline CDR1 and CDR2 sequences are MGHRA and YSYEKL. CDR3 loop: CASSQDRSYEQYV. The CDR3 bases are TGCGCCAGCAGCCAAGATCGCAGCTACGAGCAGTACGTC.

This clonotype has ten or more counts. The V call is TRBV15, the J call TRBJ1-4, with D unclear. This CDR3 region has 15 residues. V was clipped by 0 bases and J by 4 bases, with 9 bases between them. Germline V gene sequence: CDR1 LNHNV, CDR2 YYDKDF (reference sequence). The CDR3 nucleotides are TGTGCCACCAGCAGAGATCCCTCCGGTAATGAAAAACTGTTTTTT. This translates into CATSRDPSGNEKLFF.

In its sample, this clonotype was seen many times. The CDR3 region is CASTSGGGSYNEQFF. The CDR3 bases are TGTGCCAGCACCAGTGGAGGGGGCTCCTACAATGAGCAGTTCTTC. This chain links TRBV7-2 with TRBJ2-1; D assignment may be TRBD1 or TRBD2 (6 bases each). V was clipped by 7 bases and J by 0 bases, with 13 bases between them. Germline CDR1 SGHTA, CDR2 FQGNSA. This CDR3 has 15 residues. The full variable domain, with the rest looked up from reference TRBV7-2 and TRBJ2-1, is GAGVSQSPSNKVTEKGKDVELRCDPISGHTALYWYRQSLGQGLEFLIYFQGNSAPDKSGLPSDRFSAERTGGSVSTLTIQRTQQEDSAVYLCASTSGGGSYNEQFFGPGTRLTVL.